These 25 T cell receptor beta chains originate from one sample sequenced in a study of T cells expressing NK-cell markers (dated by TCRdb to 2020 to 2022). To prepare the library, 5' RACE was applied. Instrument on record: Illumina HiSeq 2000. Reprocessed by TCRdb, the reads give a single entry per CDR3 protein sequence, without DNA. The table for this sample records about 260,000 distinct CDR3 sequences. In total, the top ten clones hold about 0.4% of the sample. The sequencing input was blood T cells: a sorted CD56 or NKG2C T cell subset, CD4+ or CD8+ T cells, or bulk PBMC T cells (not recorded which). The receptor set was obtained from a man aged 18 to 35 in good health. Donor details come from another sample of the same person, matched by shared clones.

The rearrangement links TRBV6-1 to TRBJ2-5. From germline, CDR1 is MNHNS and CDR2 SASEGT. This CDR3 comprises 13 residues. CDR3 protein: CASSEGWWETQYF.

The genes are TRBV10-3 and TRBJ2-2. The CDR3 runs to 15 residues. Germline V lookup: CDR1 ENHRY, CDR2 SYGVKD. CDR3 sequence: CAIQEGQTNTGELFF.

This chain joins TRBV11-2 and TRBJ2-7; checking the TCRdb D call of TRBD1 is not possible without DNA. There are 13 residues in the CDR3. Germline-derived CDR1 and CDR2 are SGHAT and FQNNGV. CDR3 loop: CASSSGQRYEQYF.

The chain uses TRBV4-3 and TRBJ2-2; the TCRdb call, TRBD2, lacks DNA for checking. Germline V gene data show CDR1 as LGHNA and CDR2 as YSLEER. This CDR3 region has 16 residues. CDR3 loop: CASSESTSGNTGELFF.

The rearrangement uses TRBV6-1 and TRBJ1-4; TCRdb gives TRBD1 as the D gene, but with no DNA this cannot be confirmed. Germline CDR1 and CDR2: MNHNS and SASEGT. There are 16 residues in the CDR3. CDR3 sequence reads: CASSRPAHTTNEKLFF.

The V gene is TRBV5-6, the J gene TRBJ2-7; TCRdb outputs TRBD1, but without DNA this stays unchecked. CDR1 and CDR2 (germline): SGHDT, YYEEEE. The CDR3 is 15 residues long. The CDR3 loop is CASSRRTGVNYEQYF. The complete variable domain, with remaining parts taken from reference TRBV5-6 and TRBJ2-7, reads DAGVTQSPTHLIKTRGQQVTLRCSPKSGHDTVSWYQQALGQGPQFIFQYYEEEERQRGNFPDRFSGHQFPNYSSELNVNALLLGDSALYLCASSRRTGVNYEQYFGPGTRLTVT.

CDR3: CASSPTRIQGGFRTQYF. This chain connects TRBV12-3 or TRBV12-4 to TRBJ2-5; the D gene TCRdb calls, TRBD1, cannot be checked with no DNA. The CDR3 has 17 residues.

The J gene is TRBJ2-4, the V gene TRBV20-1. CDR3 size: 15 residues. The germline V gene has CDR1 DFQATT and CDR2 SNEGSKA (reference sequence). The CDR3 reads CSASERQLAKNIQYF.

CDR3 amino acids: CASSRIPVGTGTDEQFF. The V and J genes are TRBV5-1 and TRBJ2-1; with no DNA, the TCRdb D assignment of TRBD1 cannot be verified. In germline, CDR1 is SGHRS, CDR2 YFSETQ. This CDR3 has 17 amino acids.

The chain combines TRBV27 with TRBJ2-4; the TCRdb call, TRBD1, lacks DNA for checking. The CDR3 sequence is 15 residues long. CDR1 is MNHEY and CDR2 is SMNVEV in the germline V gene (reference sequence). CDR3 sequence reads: CASSRRGPAKNIQYF.

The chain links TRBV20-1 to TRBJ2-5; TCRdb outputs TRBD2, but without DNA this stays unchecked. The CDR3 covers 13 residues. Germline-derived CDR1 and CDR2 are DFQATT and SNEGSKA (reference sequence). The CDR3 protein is CSARRTSKETQYF.

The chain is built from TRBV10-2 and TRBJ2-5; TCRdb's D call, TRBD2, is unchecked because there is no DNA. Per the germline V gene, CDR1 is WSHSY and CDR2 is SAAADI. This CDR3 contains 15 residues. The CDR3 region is CATRLAGDGGETQYF.

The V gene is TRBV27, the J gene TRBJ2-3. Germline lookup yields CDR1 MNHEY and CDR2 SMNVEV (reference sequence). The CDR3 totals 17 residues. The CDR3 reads CASSHPIRVHGTDTQYF.

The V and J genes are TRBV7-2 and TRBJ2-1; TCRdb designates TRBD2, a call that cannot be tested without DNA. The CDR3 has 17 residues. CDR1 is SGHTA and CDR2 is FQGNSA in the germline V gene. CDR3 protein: CASSLGRDSIVPREQFF.

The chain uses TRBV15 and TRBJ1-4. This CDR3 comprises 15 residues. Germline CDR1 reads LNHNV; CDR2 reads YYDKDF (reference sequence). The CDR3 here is CATSREGEVFEKLFF.

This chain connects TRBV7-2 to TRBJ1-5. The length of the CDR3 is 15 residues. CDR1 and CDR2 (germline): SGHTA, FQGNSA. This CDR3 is CASSSSAGRNQPQHF.

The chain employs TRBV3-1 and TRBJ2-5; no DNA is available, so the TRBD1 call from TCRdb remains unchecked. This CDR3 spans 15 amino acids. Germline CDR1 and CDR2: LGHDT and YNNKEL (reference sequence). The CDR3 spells CASNLRGTDKETQYF.

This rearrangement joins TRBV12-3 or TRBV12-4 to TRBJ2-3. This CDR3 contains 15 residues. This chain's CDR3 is CASSGEGDNTDTQYF.

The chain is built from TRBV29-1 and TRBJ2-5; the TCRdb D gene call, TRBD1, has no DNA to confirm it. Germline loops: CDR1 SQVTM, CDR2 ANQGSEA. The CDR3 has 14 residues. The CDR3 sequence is CSVERGRGEETQYF.

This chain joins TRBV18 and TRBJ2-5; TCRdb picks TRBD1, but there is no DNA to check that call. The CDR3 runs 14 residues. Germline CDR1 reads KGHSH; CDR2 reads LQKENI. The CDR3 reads CASSPTTAQGTQYF.

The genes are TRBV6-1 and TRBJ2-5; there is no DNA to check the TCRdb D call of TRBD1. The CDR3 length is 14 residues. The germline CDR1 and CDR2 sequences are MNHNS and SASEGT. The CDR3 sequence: CASRGTHRQETQYF.

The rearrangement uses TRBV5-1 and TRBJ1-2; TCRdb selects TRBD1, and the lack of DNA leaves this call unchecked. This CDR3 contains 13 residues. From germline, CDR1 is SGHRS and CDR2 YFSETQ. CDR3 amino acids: CASSLERGGGYTF.

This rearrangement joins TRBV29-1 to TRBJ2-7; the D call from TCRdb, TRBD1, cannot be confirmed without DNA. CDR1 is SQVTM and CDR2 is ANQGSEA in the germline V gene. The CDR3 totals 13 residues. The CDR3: CSVGGAGKYEQYF.

CDR3 residues: CSAKTVYEQYF. The V gene is TRBV20-1, the J gene TRBJ2-7. CDR1 and CDR2 from the germline V gene are DFQATT and SNEGSKA (reference sequence). There are 11 residues in the CDR3.

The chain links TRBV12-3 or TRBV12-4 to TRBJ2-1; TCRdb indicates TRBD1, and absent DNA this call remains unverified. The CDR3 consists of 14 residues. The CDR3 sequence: CASSLEGEDNEQFF.